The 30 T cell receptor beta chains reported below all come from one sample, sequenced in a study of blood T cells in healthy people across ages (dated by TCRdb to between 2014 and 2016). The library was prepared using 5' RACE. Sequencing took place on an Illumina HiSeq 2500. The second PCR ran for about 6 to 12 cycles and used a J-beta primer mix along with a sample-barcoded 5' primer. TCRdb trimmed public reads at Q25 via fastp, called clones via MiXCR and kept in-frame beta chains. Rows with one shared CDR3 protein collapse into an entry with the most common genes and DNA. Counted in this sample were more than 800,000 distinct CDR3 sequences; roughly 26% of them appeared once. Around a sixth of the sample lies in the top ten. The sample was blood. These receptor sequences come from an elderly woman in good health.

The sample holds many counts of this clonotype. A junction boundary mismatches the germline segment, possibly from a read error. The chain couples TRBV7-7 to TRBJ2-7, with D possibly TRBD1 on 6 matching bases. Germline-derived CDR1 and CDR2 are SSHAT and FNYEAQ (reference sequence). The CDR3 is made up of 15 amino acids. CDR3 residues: CASSPAVGGAYEQYF. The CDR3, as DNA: TGTGCTAGCAGCCCTGCCGTTGGGGGCGCGTACGAGCAGTACTTC.

This CDR3 reads CASSRDGGPHEQYF. Written as DNA, the CDR3 is TGTGCCAGCAGTCGCGACGGGGGGCCCCACGAGCAGTACTTC. The chain couples TRBV6-5 to TRBJ2-7, with D perhaps matching TRBD2 (7 bases). The germline V gene has CDR1 MNHEY and CDR2 SVGAGI. V was pared by 5 bases and J by 5 bases, with 16 bases between. This CDR3 spans 14 amino acids.

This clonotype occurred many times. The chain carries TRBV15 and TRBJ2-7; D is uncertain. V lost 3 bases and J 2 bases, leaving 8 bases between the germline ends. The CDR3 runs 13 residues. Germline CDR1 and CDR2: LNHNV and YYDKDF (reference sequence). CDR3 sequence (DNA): TGTGCCACCAGCAGGGGTAACACCTACGAGCAGTACTTC. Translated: CATSRGNTYEQYF.

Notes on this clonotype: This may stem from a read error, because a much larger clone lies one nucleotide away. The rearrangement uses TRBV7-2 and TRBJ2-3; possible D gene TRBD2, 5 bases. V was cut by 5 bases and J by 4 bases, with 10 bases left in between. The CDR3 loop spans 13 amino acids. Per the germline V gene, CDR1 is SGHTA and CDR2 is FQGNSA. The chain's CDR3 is CASSKGSPDTQYF. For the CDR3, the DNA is TGTGCCAGCAGCAAAGGGAGCCCAGATACGCAGTATTTT.

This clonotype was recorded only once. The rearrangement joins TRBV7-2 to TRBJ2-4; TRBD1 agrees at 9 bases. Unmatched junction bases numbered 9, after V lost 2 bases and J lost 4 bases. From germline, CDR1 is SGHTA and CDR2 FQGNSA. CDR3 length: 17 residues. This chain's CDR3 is CASSLKTGGVPKNIQYF. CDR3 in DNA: TGTGCCAGCAGCTTAAAGACAGGGGGTGTGCCGAAAAACATTCAGTACTTC.

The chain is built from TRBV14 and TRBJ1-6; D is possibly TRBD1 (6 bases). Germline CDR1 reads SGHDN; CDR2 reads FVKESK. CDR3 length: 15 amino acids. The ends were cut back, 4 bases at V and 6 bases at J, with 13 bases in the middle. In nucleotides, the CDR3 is TGTGCCAGCAGCCCGACTGGGGGCAGTAATTCACCCCTCCACTTT. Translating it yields CASSPTGGSNSPLHF.

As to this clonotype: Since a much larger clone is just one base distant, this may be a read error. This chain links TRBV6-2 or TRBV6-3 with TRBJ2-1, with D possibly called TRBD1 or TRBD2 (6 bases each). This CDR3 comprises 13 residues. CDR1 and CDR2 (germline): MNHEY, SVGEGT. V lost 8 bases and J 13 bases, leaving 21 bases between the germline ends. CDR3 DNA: TGTGCCAGCCATACCGGGGGACAAGAGACCCAGTTCTTC. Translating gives CASHTGGQETQFF.

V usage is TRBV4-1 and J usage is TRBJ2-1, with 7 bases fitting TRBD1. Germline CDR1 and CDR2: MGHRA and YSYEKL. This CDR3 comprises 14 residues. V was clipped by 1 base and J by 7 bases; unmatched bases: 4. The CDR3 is CASSQGDRKNEQFF. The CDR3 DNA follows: TGCGCCAGCAGCCAAGGGGACAGAAAGAATGAGCAGTTCTTC.

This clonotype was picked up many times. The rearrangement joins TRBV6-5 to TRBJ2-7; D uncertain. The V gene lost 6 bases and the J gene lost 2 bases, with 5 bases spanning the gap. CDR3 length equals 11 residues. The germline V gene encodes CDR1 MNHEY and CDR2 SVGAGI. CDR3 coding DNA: TGTGCCAGCAGCCGGGCCTACGAGCAGTACTTC. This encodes CASSRAYEQYF.

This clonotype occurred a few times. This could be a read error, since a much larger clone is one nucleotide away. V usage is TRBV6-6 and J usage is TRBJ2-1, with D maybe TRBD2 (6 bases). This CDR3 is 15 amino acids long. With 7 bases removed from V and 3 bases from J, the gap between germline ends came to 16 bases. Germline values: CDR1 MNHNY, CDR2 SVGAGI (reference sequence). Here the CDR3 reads CASTTRGVNYNEQFF. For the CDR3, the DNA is TGTGCCAGCACTACTCGCGGGGTTAACTACAATGAGCAGTTCTTC.

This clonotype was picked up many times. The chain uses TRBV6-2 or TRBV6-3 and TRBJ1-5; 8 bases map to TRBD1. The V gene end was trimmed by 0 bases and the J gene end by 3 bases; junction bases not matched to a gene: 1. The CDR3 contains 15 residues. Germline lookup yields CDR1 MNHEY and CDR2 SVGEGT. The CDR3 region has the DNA TGTGCCAGCAGTTACTCGGGACAGGCCAATCAGCCCCAGCATTTT. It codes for CASSYSGQANQPQHF.

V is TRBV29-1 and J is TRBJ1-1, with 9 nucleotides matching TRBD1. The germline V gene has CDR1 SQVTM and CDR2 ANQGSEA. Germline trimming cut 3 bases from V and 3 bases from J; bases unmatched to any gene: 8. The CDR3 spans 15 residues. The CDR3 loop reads CSVDGQGSGYTEAFF. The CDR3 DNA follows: TGCAGCGTTGACGGACAGGGGTCGGGGTACACTGAAGCTTTCTTT. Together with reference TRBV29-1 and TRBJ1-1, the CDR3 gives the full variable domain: SAVISQKPSRDICQRGTSLTIQCQVDSQVTMMFWYRQQPGQSLTLIATANQGSEATYESGFVIDKFPISRPNLTFSTLTVSNMSPEDSSIYLCSVDGQGSGYTEAFFGQGTRLTVV.

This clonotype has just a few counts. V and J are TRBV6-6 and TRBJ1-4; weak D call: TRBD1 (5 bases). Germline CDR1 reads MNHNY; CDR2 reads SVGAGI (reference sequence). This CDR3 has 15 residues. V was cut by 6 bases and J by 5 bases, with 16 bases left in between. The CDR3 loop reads CASSLYSGHNEKLFF. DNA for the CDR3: TGTGCCAGCAGCCTCTACTCGGGGCACAATGAAAAACTGTTTTTT.

The CDR3 spells CASSPQLIGVDTEAFF. The CDR3 nucleotides read TGTGCCAGCTCACCACAGCTTATTGGGGTGGACACTGAAGCTTTCTTT. The V call is TRBV18, the J call TRBJ1-1, with no clear D. The CDR3 runs to 16 residues. Germline V gives CDR1 KGHSH, CDR2 LQKENI. The V end was cut by 1 base, the J end by 3 bases, with 15 bases between.

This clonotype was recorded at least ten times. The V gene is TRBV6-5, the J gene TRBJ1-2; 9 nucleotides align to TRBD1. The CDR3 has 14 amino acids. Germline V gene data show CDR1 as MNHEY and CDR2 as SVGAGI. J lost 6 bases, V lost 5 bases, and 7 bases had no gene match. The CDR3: CASSTGQGSNGYTF. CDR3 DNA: TGTGCCAGCAGTACCGGACAGGGGTCGAATGGCTACACCTTC.

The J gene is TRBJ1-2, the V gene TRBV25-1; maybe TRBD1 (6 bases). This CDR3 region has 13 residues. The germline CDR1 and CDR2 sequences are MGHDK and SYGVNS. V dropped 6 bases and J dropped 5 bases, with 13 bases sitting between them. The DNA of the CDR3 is TGTGCCAGCAGGAGGAGGGGGGCTTATGGCTACACCTTC. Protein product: CASRRRGAYGYTF.

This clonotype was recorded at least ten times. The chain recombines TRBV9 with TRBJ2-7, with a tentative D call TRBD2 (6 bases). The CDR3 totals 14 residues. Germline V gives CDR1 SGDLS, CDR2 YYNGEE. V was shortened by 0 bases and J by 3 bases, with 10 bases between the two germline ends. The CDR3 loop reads CASSVEGGLYEQYF. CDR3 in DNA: TGTGCCAGCAGCGTAGAGGGAGGACTCTACGAGCAGTACTTC.

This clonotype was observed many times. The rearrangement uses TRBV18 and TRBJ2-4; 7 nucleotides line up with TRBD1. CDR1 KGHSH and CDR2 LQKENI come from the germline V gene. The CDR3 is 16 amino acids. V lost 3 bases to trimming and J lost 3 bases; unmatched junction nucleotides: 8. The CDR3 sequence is CASSPQGDRVKNIQYF. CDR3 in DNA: TGTGCCAGCTCACCCCAGGGGGACCGGGTCAAAAACATTCAGTACTTC.

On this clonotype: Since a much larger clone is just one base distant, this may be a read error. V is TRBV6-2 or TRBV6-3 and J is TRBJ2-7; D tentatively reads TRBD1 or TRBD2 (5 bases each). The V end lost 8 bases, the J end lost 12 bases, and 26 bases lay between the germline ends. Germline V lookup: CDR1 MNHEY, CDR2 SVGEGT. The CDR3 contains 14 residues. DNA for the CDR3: TGTGCCAGCTGCTTTGGGGGATCCCAAGAGACCCGGTACTTC. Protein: CASCFGGSQETRYF.

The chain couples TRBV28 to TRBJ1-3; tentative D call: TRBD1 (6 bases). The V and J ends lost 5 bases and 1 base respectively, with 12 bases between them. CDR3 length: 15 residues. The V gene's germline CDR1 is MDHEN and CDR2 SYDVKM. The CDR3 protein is CASSATGRSGNTIYF. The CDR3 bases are TGTGCCAGCAGTGCTACAGGGAGGTCTGGAAACACCATATATTTT.

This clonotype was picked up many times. The CDR3 loop reads CASSLDPIRGLDTQYF. In DNA, the CDR3 is TGCGCCAGCAGCTTGGATCCTATAAGGGGATTAGATACGCAGTATTTT. This sequence joins TRBV5-1 and TRBJ2-3; TRBD1 is a possible D gene (5 bases). Trimming stripped 0 bases from V and 5 bases from J, with 16 bases between. The CDR3 is 16 amino acids. CDR1 is SGHRS, CDR2 YFSETQ, per germline. The complete variable domain, with remaining parts taken from reference TRBV5-1 and TRBJ2-3, reads KAGVTQTPRYLIKTRGQQVTLSCSPISGHRSVSWYQQTPGQGLQFLFEYFSETQRNKGNFPGRFSGRQFSNSRSEMNVSTLELGDSALYLCASSLDPIRGLDTQYFGPGTRLTVL.

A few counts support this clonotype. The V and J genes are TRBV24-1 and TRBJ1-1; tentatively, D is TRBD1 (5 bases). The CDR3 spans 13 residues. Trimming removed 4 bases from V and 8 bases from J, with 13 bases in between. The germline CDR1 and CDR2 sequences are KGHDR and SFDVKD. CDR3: CATSDPGGNEAFF. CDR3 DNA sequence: TGTGCCACCAGTGACCCGGGGGGAAACGAAGCTTTCTTT.

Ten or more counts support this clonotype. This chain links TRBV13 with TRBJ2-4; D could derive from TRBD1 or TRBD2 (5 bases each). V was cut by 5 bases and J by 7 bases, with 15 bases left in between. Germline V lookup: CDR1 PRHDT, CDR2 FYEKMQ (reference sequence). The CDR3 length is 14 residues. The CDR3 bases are TGTGCCAGCAGCCGTGCAGGGAGCATGAACATTCAGTACTTC. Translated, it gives CASSRAGSMNIQYF.

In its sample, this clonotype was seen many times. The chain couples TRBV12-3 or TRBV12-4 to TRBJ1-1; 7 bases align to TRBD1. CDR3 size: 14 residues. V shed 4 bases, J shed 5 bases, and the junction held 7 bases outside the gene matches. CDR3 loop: CASSSYRGGTEAFF. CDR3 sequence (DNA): TGTGCCAGCAGTTCGTACAGGGGAGGGACTGAAGCTTTCTTT.

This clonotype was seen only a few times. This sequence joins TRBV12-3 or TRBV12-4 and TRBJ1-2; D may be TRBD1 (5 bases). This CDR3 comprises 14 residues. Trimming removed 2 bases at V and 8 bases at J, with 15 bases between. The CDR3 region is CASSLSRGSGGYTF. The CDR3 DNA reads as TGTGCCAGCAGTTTAAGTAGGGGTTCGGGAGGCTACACCTTC.

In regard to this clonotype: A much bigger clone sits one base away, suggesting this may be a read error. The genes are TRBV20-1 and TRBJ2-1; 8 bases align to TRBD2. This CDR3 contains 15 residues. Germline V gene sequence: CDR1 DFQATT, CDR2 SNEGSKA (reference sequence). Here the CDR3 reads CSAVPSGGSYNGQFF. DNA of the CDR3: TGCAGTGCTGTACCAAGCGGGGGCTCCTACAATGGGCAGTTCTTC.

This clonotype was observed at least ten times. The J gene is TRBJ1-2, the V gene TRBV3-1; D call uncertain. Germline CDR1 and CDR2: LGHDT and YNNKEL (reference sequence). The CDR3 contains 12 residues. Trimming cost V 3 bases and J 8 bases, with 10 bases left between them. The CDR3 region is CASSHGVGGYTF. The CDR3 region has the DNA TGTGCCAGCAGCCACGGGGTGGGCGGCTACACCTTC.

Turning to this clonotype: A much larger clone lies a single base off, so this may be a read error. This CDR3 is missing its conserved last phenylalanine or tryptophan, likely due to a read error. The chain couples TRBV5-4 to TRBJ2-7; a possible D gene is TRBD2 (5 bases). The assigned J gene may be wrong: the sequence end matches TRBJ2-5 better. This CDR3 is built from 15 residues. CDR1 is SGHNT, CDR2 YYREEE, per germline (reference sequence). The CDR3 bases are TGTGCCAGCAGGCCCCGGGGTCAGAAGGAAGAGACCCAGTACTTA. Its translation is CASRPRGQKEETQYL.

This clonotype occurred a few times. The CDR3 sequence: CSARDWSGNQPQHF. CDR3 nucleotides: TGCAGTGCTAGAGATTGGTCCGGAAATCAGCCCCAGCATTTT. This chain joins TRBV20-1 and TRBJ1-5; no clear D gene. V was shortened by 0 bases and J by 4 bases, with 10 bases between the two germline ends. Germline-derived CDR1 and CDR2 are DFQATT and SNEGSKA (reference sequence). The CDR3 is 14 amino acids.

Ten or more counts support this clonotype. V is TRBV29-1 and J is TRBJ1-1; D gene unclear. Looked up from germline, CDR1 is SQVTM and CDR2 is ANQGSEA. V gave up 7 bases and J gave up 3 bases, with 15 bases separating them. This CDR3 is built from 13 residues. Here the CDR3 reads CSAVYLRDTEAFF. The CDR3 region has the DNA TGCAGCGCCGTTTACCTAAGGGACACTGAAGCTTTCTTT.